This T cell receptor (beta chain) was retrieved from a study of cytomegalovirus exposure and HLA in healthy donors. This clone was counted only a few times. The PCR used 60 Vbeta and 13 Jbeta primers. Generated by immunoSEQ multiplex PCR, the TCRdb table keeps only in-frame clones and is missing some. The sample shows about 170,000 clones, 65% to 85% of them seen only once. Germline trimming cut 5 bases from V and 4 bases from J; bases unmatched to any gene: 14. CDR1 is MNHEY, CDR2 SMNVEV, per germline (reference sequence). The CDR3 contains 17 residues. The genes are TRBV27 and TRBJ1-5, with 7 bases aligning to TRBD1. The clonotype comes from a woman aged 45 to 65 in good health and CMV-seropositive. The source material was PBMCs. The CDR3 region is CASSPHLGQIGNQPQHF. The CDR3 bases are TGTGCCAGCAGTCCCCACTTGGGACAGATTGGGAATCAGCCCCAGCATTTT.